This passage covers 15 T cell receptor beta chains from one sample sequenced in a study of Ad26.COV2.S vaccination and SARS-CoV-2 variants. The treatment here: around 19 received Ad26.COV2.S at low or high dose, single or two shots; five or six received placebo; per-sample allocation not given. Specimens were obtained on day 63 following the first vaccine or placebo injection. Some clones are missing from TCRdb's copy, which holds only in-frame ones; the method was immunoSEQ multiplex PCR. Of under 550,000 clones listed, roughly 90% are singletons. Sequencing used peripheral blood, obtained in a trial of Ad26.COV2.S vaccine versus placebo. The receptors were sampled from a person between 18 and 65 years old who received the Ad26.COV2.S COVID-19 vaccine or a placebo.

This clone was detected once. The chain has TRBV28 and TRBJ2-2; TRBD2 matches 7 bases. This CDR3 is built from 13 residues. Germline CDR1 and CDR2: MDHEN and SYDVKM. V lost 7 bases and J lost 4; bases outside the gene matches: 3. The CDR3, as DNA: TGTGCCAGCAACGCGGGAGCCACCGGGGAGCTGTTTTTT. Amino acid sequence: CASNAGATGELFF.

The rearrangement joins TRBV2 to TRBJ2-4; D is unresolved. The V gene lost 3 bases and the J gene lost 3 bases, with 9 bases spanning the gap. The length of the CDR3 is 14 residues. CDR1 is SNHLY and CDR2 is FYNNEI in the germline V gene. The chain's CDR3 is CASSDGQDKNIQYF. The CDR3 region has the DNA TGTGCCAGCAGTGACGGGCAGGACAAAAACATTCAGTACTTC.

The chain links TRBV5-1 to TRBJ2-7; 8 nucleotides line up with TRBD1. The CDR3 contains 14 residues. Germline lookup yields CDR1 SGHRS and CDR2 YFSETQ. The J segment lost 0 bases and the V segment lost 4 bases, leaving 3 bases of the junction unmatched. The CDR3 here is CASSDRGYSYEQYF. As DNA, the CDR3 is TGCGCCAGCAGCGACAGGGGTTACTCCTACGAGCAGTACTTC.

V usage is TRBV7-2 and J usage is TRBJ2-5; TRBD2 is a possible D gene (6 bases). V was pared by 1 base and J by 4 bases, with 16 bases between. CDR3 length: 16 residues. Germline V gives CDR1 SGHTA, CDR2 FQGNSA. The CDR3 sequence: CASSLGTWRAGETQYF. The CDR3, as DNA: TGTGCCAGCAGCTTAGGAACATGGAGGGCGGGAGAGACCCAGTACTTC.

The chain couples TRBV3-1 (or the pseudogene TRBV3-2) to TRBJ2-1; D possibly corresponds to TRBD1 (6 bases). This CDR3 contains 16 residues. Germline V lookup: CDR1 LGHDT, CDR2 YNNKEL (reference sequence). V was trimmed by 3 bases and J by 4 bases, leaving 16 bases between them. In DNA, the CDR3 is TGTGCCAGCAGCCAGAGGCAGGGGCGGAATTACAATGAGCAGTTCTTC. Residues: CASSQRQGRNYNEQFF.

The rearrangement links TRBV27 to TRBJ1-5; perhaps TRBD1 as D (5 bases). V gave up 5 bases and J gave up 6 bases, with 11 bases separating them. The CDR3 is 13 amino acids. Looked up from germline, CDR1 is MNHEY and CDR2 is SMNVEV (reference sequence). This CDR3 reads CASSPTRGQPQHF. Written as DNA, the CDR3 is TGTGCCAGCAGTCCCACGAGGGGTCAGCCCCAGCATTTT.

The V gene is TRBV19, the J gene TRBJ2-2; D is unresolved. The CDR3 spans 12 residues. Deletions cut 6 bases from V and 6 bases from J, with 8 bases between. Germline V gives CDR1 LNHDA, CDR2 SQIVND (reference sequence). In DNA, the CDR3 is TGTGCCAGTAGGATACTTGCCGGGGAGCTGTTTTTT. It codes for CASRILAGELFF.

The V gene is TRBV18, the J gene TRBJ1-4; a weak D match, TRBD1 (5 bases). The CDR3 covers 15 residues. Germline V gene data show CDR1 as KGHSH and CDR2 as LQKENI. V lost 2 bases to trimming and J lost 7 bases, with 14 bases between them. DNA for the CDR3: TGTGCCAGCTCACCAGGTTCGGGGCATGCTGAAAAACTGTTTTTT. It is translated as CASSPGSGHAEKLFF.

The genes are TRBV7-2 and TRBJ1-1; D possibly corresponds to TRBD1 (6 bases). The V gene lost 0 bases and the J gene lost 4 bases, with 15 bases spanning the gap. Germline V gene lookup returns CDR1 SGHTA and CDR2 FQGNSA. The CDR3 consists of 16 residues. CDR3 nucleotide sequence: TGTGCCAGCAGCTTAGCGTTCGGGGGCCGGACCACTGAAGCTTTCTTT. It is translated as CASSLAFGGRTTEAFF.

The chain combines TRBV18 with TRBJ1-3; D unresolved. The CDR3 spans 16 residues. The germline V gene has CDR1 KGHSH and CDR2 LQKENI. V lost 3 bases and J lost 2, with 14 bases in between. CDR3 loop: CASSPVESTTGNTIYF. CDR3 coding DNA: TGTGCCAGCTCACCCGTAGAGAGTACTACTGGAAACACCATATATTTT.

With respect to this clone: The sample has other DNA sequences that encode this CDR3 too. For the CDR3, the DNA is TGTGCCAGCAGTTTGGGACAGTCCTACGAGCAGTACTTC. Protein product: CASSLGQSYEQYF. V is TRBV27 and J is TRBJ2-7, with 7 bases matching TRBD1. The V segment lost 3 bases and the J segment 1 base; nucleotides outside the gene matches: 0. There are 13 residues in the CDR3. CDR1 and CDR2 (germline): MNHEY, SMNVEV (reference sequence).

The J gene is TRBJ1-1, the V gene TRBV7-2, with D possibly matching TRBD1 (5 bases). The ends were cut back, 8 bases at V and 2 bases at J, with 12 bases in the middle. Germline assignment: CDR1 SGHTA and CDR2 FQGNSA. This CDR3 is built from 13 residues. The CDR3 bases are TGTGCCAGCGCCGACAGTTCAAACACTGAAGCTTTCTTT. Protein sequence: CASADSSNTEAFF.

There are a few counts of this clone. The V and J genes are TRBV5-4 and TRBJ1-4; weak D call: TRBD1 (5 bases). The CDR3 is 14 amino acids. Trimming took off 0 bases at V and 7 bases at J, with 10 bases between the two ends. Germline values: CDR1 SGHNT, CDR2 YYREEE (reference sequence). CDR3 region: CASSLDGGSEKLFF. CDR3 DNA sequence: TGTGCCAGCAGCTTGGACGGGGGTAGTGAAAAACTGTTTTTT.

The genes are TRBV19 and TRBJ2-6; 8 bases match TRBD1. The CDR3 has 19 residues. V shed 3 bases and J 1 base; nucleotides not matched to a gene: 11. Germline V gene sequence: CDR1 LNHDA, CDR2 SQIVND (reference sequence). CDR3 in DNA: TGTGCCAGTAGTATTCGGAGGACAGGGTTAAATTCTGGGGCCAACGTCCTGACTTTC. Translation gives CASSIRRTGLNSGANVLTF.

The CDR3 DNA follows: TGTGCCAGCAGTGTAGTCGGACAGGGGGTGTCCGGGGAGCTGTTTTTT. It yields the protein CASSVVGQGVSGELFF. V is TRBV25-1 and J is TRBJ2-2; 10 bases line up with TRBD1. With 4 bases clipped from V and 6 bases from J, the junction kept 8 bases outside the gene matches. CDR3 length: 16 residues. Looked up from germline, CDR1 is MGHDK and CDR2 is SYGVNS.